These 21 T cell receptor beta chains came from one sample sequenced in a study of CD8 T cells in Susac syndrome (dated by TCRdb to between 2018 and 2021). Library generation was performed with the immunoSEQ multiplex PCR assay. RNA was extracted with the RNeasy kit and 0.5 to 1 ug was reverse transcribed using random hexamers. TCRdb applied fastp at Q25 and MiXCR to the public reads, then kept only in-frame beta chains. Rows merge per CDR3 protein into single entries with the most common DNA and genes. Present in this sample are some 190,000 distinct CDR3 sequences, 85% to 95% of which were seen just once. Under 0.12% of the sample goes to the ten largest clones. Sequencing was carried out using CD4+ T cells from PBMCs. Every receptor here comes from a human donor in good health.

The V call is TRBV9, the J call TRBJ2-1; a weak D match, TRBD2 (6 bases). The germline V gene encodes CDR1 SGDLS and CDR2 YYNGEE. With 5 bases removed from V and 5 bases from J, the gap between germline ends came to 11 bases. CDR3 length equals 13 residues. This chain's CDR3 is CASSQRVNNEQFF. CDR3 coding DNA: TGTGCCAGCAGTCAGCGGGTTAACAATGAGCAGTTCTTC.

The V call is TRBV6-5, the J call TRBJ2-1; perhaps D is TRBD1 or TRBD2 (7 bases each). Germline CDR1 and CDR2: MNHEY and SVGAGI. The CDR3 is 14 residues long. The V gene lost 2 bases and the J gene lost 8 bases, with 13 bases spanning the gap. CDR3 coding DNA: TGTGCCAGCAGTTACCAGGGGGGGCAGCATGAGCAGTTCTTC. This encodes CASSYQGGQHEQFF.

The CDR3 DNA reads TGCAGCGTTCTACAGGGGGCGCATCTATCCGAGCAGTACTTC. It translates to CSVLQGAHLSEQYF. The V and J genes are TRBV29-1 and TRBJ2-7; TRBD1 aligns across 9 bases. Germline V lookup: CDR1 SQVTM, CDR2 ANQGSEA. J gave up 6 bases and V 5 bases, and 11 bases lay outside the gene matches. This CDR3 is built from 14 residues.

The chain combines TRBV6-5 with TRBJ1-1, with 7 bases lining up with TRBD1. This CDR3 is built from 14 residues. Losses at the gene ends were 4 bases for V and 4 bases for J; bases not matched to a gene: 6. Germline CDR1 is MNHEY and CDR2 is SVGAGI. Here the CDR3 reads CASSSGTALTEAFF. The CDR3 region has the DNA TGTGCCAGCAGTTCAGGGACAGCCCTCACTGAAGCTTTCTTT.

The V and J genes are TRBV12-3 or TRBV12-4 and TRBJ2-5; D gene unclear. V gave up 5 bases and J gave up 1 base, with 8 bases separating them. The CDR3 extends over 13 amino acids. The CDR3 coding sequence is TGTGCCAGCAGTAGAATGTCCCAAGAGACCCAGTACTTC. Protein: CASSRMSQETQYF.

This chain connects TRBV1 to TRBJ1-2. TRBV1 is assigned pseudogene status. This CDR3 region has 17 residues. In DNA form, the CDR3 reads TGCACCAGCAGCCAACAACCGAACATACAGCATAACTATGGCTACACCTTC. Its protein product is CTSSQQPNIQHNYGYTF.

This chain connects TRBV11-2 to TRBJ1-1; 8 positions agree with TRBD1. Looked up from germline, CDR1 is SGHAT and CDR2 is FQNNGV. The ends lost 5 bases at V and 11 bases at J; junction bases unmatched: 10. The CDR3 consists of 13 residues. The CDR3 coding sequence is TGTGCCAGCAGCAGATGGGACAGGTCAGCGGCTTTCTTT. The encoded protein is CASSRWDRSAAFF. Using reference TRBV11-2 and TRBJ1-1 for the parts outside the CDR3, the full variable domain is EAGVAQSPRYKIIEKRQSVAFWCNPISGHATLYWYQQILGQGPKLLIQFQNNGVVDDSQLPKDRFSAERLKGVDSTLKIQPAKLEDSAVYLCASSRWDRSAAFFGQGTRLTVV.

The CDR3 is CASSLSDGQPQHF. The CDR3 DNA is TGTGCCAGCAGCTTAAGCGATGGCCAGCCCCAGCATTTT. The rearrangement joins TRBV7-6 to TRBJ1-5; D is undetermined. CDR1 is SGHVS, CDR2 FNYEAQ, per germline. This CDR3 is 13 amino acids long. V dropped 2 bases and J dropped 7 bases, with 9 bases sitting between them.

The chain recombines TRBV30 with TRBJ1-4, with a tentative D call TRBD1 (5 bases). The CDR3 runs 14 residues. V was cut by 5 bases and J by 7 bases, with 17 bases left in between. Per the germline V gene, CDR1 is GTSNPN and CDR2 is SVGIG (reference sequence). For the CDR3, the DNA is TGTGCCTGGGGACCCAGGGAGGGAGGTGAAAAACTGTTTTTT. This translates into CAWGPREGGEKLFF.

The chain employs TRBV3-1 and TRBJ2-7; TRBD1 or TRBD2 may be the D gene (5 bases each). The germline V gene encodes CDR1 LGHDT and CDR2 YNNKEL (reference sequence). V was pared by 1 base and J by 6 bases, with 10 bases between. CDR3 length equals 13 residues. CDR3 DNA: TGTGCCAGCAGCCAAGGTCACGGGGCCGAGCAGTACTTC. It specifies CASSQGHGAEQYF.

V usage is TRBV9 and J usage is TRBJ1-5; D is ambiguous. This CDR3 region has 15 residues. Germline V gives CDR1 SGDLS, CDR2 YYNGEE. V dropped 0 bases and J dropped 7 bases, with 14 bases sitting between them. The CDR3 protein is CASSVGPDGNQPQHF. DNA for the CDR3: TGTGCCAGCAGCGTAGGACCCGACGGAAACCAGCCCCAGCATTTT.

The chain combines TRBV30 with TRBJ2-7; the D gene is possibly TRBD2 (5 bases). V lost 2 bases, J lost 4 bases, and 12 bases lay in between. Germline V gene sequence: CDR1 GTSNPN, CDR2 SVGIG (reference sequence). This CDR3 comprises 13 residues. The CDR3 is CAWSRNGRYEQYV. In DNA, the CDR3 is TGTGCCTGGAGTAGGAATGGGAGATACGAGCAGTACGTC.

The rearrangement joins TRBV7-9 to TRBJ2-3, with D unclear. Germline V lookup: CDR1 SEHNR, CDR2 FQNEAQ (reference sequence). The CDR3 runs 12 residues. V lost 4 bases and J lost 4, with 6 bases in between. CDR3 nucleotide sequence: TGTGCCAGCAGCTCAGCTCCAGATACGCAGTATTTT. Amino acids: CASSSAPDTQYF.

The chain has TRBV15 and TRBJ1-2; TRBD1 matches 7 bases. Losses at the gene ends were 5 bases for V and 2 bases for J; bases not matched to a gene: 11. CDR1 is LNHNV and CDR2 is YYDKDF in the germline V gene (reference sequence). CDR3 length equals 16 residues. The CDR3 nucleotides are TGTGCCACCAGCGGTTGGGGGACAGAAAGAAACTATGGCTACACCTTC. This gives the protein CATSGWGTERNYGYTF.

This chain connects TRBV14 to TRBJ2-3; a possible D gene is TRBD2 (6 bases). The CDR3 runs to 18 residues. Trimming left V 3 bases short and J 4 bases short, with 23 bases between. CDR1 is SGHDN, CDR2 FVKESK, per germline. The CDR3 bases are TGTGCCAGCAGCCACCCGGCGGGACGGGCAGGGCGGTCAGATACGCAGTATTTT. Its translation: CASSHPAGRAGRSDTQYF. The full variable domain, rest sourced from reference TRBV14 and TRBJ2-3, is EAGVTQFPSHSVIEKGQTVTLRCDPISGHDNLYWYRRVMGKEIKFLLHFVKESKQDESGMPNNRFLAERTGGTYSTLKVQPAELEDSGVYFCASSHPAGRAGRSDTQYFGPGTRLTVL.

The chain joins TRBV29-1 to TRBJ1-1; 7 bases agree with TRBD1. Germline assignment: CDR1 SQVTM and CDR2 ANQGSEA. V gave up 5 bases and J gave up 3 bases; unmatched junction bases: 3. The CDR3 length is 12 residues. The CDR3 here is CSVLDRDTEAFF. In nucleotides, the CDR3 is TGCAGCGTTCTAGACAGGGACACTGAAGCTTTCTTT.

The chain links TRBV5-1 to TRBJ2-1; 12 nucleotides line up with TRBD2. Germline V gene lookup returns CDR1 SGHRS and CDR2 YFSETQ. The CDR3 consists of 16 residues. V trimming: 3 bases; J trimming: 10 bases; junction bases outside the gene matches: 11. The chain's CDR3 is CASSSPLAGGSREQFF. The DNA of the CDR3 is TGCGCCAGCAGCTCACCACTAGCGGGAGGTTCGCGGGAGCAGTTCTTC.

The chain links TRBV3-1 to TRBJ2-7; the match to TRBD2 covers 7 bases. Trimming cost V 3 bases and J 7 bases; bases outside gene matches: 12. Per germline, CDR1 LGHDT and CDR2 YNNKEL (reference sequence). This CDR3 is built from 15 residues. CDR3: CASSHTGTITREQYF. The CDR3 DNA sequence: TGTGCCAGCAGCCACACCGGGACTATTACGAGAGAGCAGTACTTC.

This sequence joins TRBV6-5 and TRBJ1-5; tentative D call: TRBD1 (6 bases). V lost 6 bases to trimming and J lost 5 bases, with 11 bases between them. There are 13 residues in the CDR3. Germline lookup yields CDR1 MNHEY and CDR2 SVGAGI. CDR3 amino acids: CASRQGADQPQHF. The CDR3 DNA reads TGTGCCAGCAGACAGGGAGCGGATCAGCCCCAGCATTTT.

The J gene is TRBJ1-6, the V gene TRBV12-3 or TRBV12-4; D not resolved. This CDR3 has 11 amino acids. V shed 3 bases and J shed 10 bases, with 4 bases lying between them. The CDR3 protein is CASSLYSPLHF. In nucleotides, the CDR3 is TGTGCCAGCAGTTTGTACTCACCCCTCCACTTT.

The chain is built from TRBV24-1 and TRBJ1-5; maybe TRBD1 (6 bases). In germline, CDR1 is KGHDR, CDR2 SFDVKD. This CDR3 comprises 15 residues. Trimming pared 5 bases from V and 2 bases from J, leaving 12 bases between. Written as DNA, the CDR3 is TGTGCCACCAGTGCCTCAGGGGATGGCAATCAGCCCCAGCATTTT. Its translation is CATSASGDGNQPQHF.